The 27 T cell receptor beta chains reported below all come from one sample, sequenced in a study of blood T cell repertoires in COVID-19. Repertoires were generated with immunoSEQ multiplex PCR, while TCRdb's copy carries only in-frame clones and drops some. The sample lists some 300,000 clones, roughly 90% occurring once. The specimen sequenced was peripheral blood. Receptors were obtained from a woman aged 40-49 years with COVID-19, enrolled during active disease.

This chain connects TRBV5-8 to TRBJ2-1, with TRBD2 identical over 9 bases. The CDR3 length is 19 residues. Trimming removed 1 base from V and 0 bases from J; junction bases left unmatched: 11. Germline V gives CDR1 SGHTS, CDR2 YDEGEE. This CDR3 reads CASSLKGLAGTSSYNEQFF. The CDR3 nucleotides read TGTGCCAGCAGCTTGAAAGGCCTAGCGGGGACGAGCTCCTACAATGAGCAGTTCTTC.

The CDR3 sequence is CASSLFGDSINTGELFF. CDR3 nucleotide sequence: TGTGCCAGCAGTTTATTCGGGGACAGCATAAACACCGGGGAGCTGTTTTTT. The rearrangement links TRBV27 to TRBJ2-2; 7 bases match TRBD1. The CDR3 has 17 amino acids. CDR1 and CDR2 from the germline V gene are MNHEY and SMNVEV (reference sequence). V was pared by 1 base and J by 2 bases, with 7 bases of the junction left unmatched.

The chain recombines TRBV19 with TRBJ2-7; TRBD2 matches 8 bases. V lost 5 bases and J lost 5; bases outside the gene matches: 14. This CDR3 has 16 residues. Germline V gene lookup returns CDR1 LNHDA and CDR2 SQIVND (reference sequence). The chain's CDR3 is CASSYQFGGVVDEQYF. The CDR3 coding sequence is TGTGCCAGTAGTTATCAATTCGGGGGGGTCGTCGACGAGCAGTACTTC.

This clone was recorded a few times. The chain uses TRBV6-5 and TRBJ1-1; TRBD1 matches 8 bases. The junction had 10 bases not matched to a gene; V was cut back by 6 bases and J by 4 bases. The CDR3 length is 15 residues. The germline V gene has CDR1 MNHEY and CDR2 SVGAGI. CDR3 protein: CASRRGTGSATEAFF. In nucleotides, the CDR3 is TGTGCCAGCAGGCGAGGGACAGGTAGTGCCACTGAAGCTTTCTTT.

This chain joins TRBV27 and TRBJ2-3; 11 bases are a match to TRBD2. Looked up from germline, CDR1 is MNHEY and CDR2 is SMNVEV (reference sequence). This CDR3 spans 20 amino acids. J gave up 2 bases and V 4 bases, and 17 bases lay outside the gene matches. The CDR3 region has the DNA TGTGCCAGCAGTTCCCCACAAAGTAGCGGGAGGGCCCGAGCCACAGATACGCAGTATTTT. It is translated as CASSSPQSSGRARATDTQYF.

The chain has TRBV2 and TRBJ2-1, with D tentatively TRBD1 (5 bases). The CDR3 covers 14 residues. The V gene lost 7 bases and the J gene lost 5 bases, with 15 bases spanning the gap. CDR1 and CDR2 (germline): SNHLY, FYNNEI. CDR3 protein: CASNLQGSDNEQFF. As DNA, the CDR3 is TGTGCCAGCAACCTCCAGGGATCGGACAATGAGCAGTTCTTC.

The rearrangement joins TRBV15 to TRBJ2-7; tentatively, D is TRBD2 (5 bases). Trimming took off 1 base at V and 6 bases at J, with 13 bases between the two ends. The CDR3 has 14 residues. Germline lookup yields CDR1 LNHNV and CDR2 YYDKDF (reference sequence). The CDR3 loop is CATSRASLGSEQYF. The CDR3 DNA follows: TGTGCCACCAGCAGAGCCAGCCTTGGGAGCGAGCAGTACTTC.

The chain employs TRBV7-8 and TRBJ2-7; a possible D gene is TRBD2 (6 bases). V shed 5 bases and J shed 4 bases, with 18 bases lying between them. The germline V gene encodes CDR1 SGHVS and CDR2 FQNEAQ. This CDR3 has 15 amino acids. CDR3 nucleotides: TGTGCCAGCAGCCTCCCCGCCCGGGGGACTTACGAGCAGTACTTC. Protein product: CASSLPARGTYEQYF.

The J gene is TRBJ2-3, the V gene TRBV6-2 or TRBV6-3; 8 positions match TRBD1. Germline CDR1 and CDR2: MNHEY and SVGEGT. The trim removed 5 bases at V and 2 bases at J, leaving 6 bases unmatched. The CDR3 runs 15 residues. DNA for the CDR3: TGTGCCAGCAGTCCGGACAGGGTAGTCACAGATACGCAGTATTTT. Translation gives CASSPDRVVTDTQYF.

The chain uses TRBV5-4 and TRBJ2-4; D possibly corresponds to TRBD1 (6 bases). This CDR3 region has 16 residues. V was pared by 0 bases and J by 1 base, with 11 bases between. Per the germline V gene, CDR1 is SGHNT and CDR2 is YYREEE (reference sequence). CDR3 coding DNA: TGTGCCAGCAGCTTGGGAATGGGGGCGGCCAAAAACATTCAGTACTTC. Translating gives CASSLGMGAAKNIQYF.

The chain employs TRBV15 and TRBJ1-5, with a possible D match to TRBD1 (5 bases). Germline CDR1 and CDR2: LNHNV and YYDKDF (reference sequence). Trimming took 0 bases from V and 2 from J, leaving 8 bases between them. The CDR3 runs 15 residues. CDR3 in DNA: TGTGCCACCAGCAGAGATTGGGGGGGCAATCAGCCCCAGCATTTT. It yields the protein CATSRDWGGNQPQHF.

This chain links TRBV28 with TRBJ2-5, with no clear D. Per the germline V gene, CDR1 is MDHEN and CDR2 is SYDVKM. The V end was cut by 1 base, the J end by 2 bases, with 5 bases between. The length of the CDR3 is 13 residues. As DNA, the CDR3 is TGTGCCAGCAGTTTATCCAGGCAAGAGACCCAGTACTTC. Protein product: CASSLSRQETQYF. Complete variable domain (other parts from reference TRBV28 and TRBJ2-5): DVKVTQSSRYLVKRTGEKVFLECVQDMDHENMFWYRQDPGLGLRLIYFSYDVKMKEKGDIPEGYSVSREKKERFSLILESASTNQTSMYLCASSLSRQETQYFGPGTRLLVL.

The chain joins TRBV7-9 to TRBJ2-2; 10 nucleotides agree with TRBD2. The CDR3 is made up of 15 amino acids. Unmatched junction bases numbered 3, after V lost 5 bases and J lost 3 bases. Germline V gene lookup returns CDR1 SEHNR and CDR2 FQNEAQ (reference sequence). CDR3 in amino acids: CASSPSGGDTGELFF. DNA of the CDR3: TGTGCCAGCAGCCCTAGCGGGGGTGACACCGGGGAGCTGTTTTTT.

The chain uses TRBV9 and TRBJ2-1, with 8 bases identical to TRBD1. CDR1 is SGDLS, CDR2 YYNGEE, per germline. The V segment lost 0 bases and the J segment 8 bases; nucleotides outside the gene matches: 7. The CDR3 consists of 15 residues. CDR3 sequence: CASSVGTGPGDEQFF. For the CDR3, the DNA is TGTGCCAGCAGCGTAGGGACAGGGCCTGGGGATGAGCAGTTCTTC.

The V call is TRBV3-1 (or the pseudogene TRBV3-2), the J call TRBJ2-3; D ambiguous. The CDR3 runs to 12 residues. Trimming cost V 3 bases and J 2 bases, with 3 bases left between them. Germline assignment: CDR1 LGHDT and CDR2 YNNKEL (reference sequence). CDR3: CASSHYTDTQYF. The CDR3 coding sequence is TGTGCCAGCAGCCACTACACAGATACGCAGTATTTT.

In the case of this clone: A read error may produce the germline difference seen at one junction end. The chain employs TRBV18 and TRBJ1-3; D unresolved. The V gene's germline CDR1 is KGHSH and CDR2 LQKENI. The CDR3 is 14 residues long. CDR3: CASSPRAPSNAIYF. The CDR3 nucleotides are TGTGCCAGCTCACCACGGGCACCGTCAAACGCCATATATTTT.

The chain has TRBV27 and TRBJ2-1, with D perhaps matching TRBD2 (6 bases). The V end was cut by 0 bases, the J end by 0 bases, with 9 bases between. The CDR3 contains 16 residues. From germline, CDR1 is MNHEY and CDR2 SMNVEV (reference sequence). The DNA for the CDR3 is TGTGCCAGCAGTTTATCCTCGGGAGTCTCCTACAATGAGCAGTTCTTC. Its translation: CASSLSSGVSYNEQFF.

This clone was detected a few times. The rearrangement uses TRBV7-6 and TRBJ1-6; D unresolved. There are 16 residues in the CDR3. Germline V gene data show CDR1 as SGHVS and CDR2 as FNYEAQ. The V and J ends lost 5 bases and 3 bases respectively, with 14 bases between them. CDR3 sequence: CASSPETDYYNSPLHF. The CDR3 nucleotides are TGTGCCAGCAGCCCCGAGACTGATTACTATAATTCACCCCTCCACTTT. Combining the CDR3 with reference TRBV7-6 and TRBJ1-6 gives the whole variable domain GAGVSQSPRYKVTKRGQDVALRCDPISGHVSLYWYRQALGQGPEFLTYFNYEAQQDKSGLPNDRFSAERPEGSISTLTIQRTEQRDSAMYRCASSPETDYYNSPLHFGNGTRLTVT.

This clone was seen only a few times. This chain connects TRBV6-2 or TRBV6-3 to TRBJ1-2; 8 nucleotides agree with TRBD1. This CDR3 spans 15 amino acids. CDR1 MNHEY and CDR2 SVGEGT come from the germline V gene. V trimming: 4 bases; J trimming: 4 bases; junction bases outside the gene matches: 8. CDR3 DNA: TGTGCCAGCAGTTCCAGGCCGGGACAGGTCTATGGCTACACCTTC. It yields the protein CASSSRPGQVYGYTF.

The rearrangement uses TRBV5-4 and TRBJ2-5; D is perhaps TRBD1 (5 bases). V dropped 0 bases and J dropped 5 bases, with 11 bases sitting between them. Germline lookup yields CDR1 SGHNT and CDR2 YYREEE (reference sequence). CDR3 size: 14 residues. This chain's CDR3 is CASSLGRVEETQYF. CDR3 DNA: TGTGCCAGCAGCTTGGGCAGGGTGGAGGAGACCCAGTACTTC.

This chain links TRBV7-9 with TRBJ2-1, with D possibly being TRBD2 (5 bases). The CDR3 length is 15 residues. V lost 5 bases and J lost 8, with 19 bases in between. Germline V gene sequence: CDR1 SEHNR, CDR2 FQNEAQ (reference sequence). CDR3 protein: CASSPKLGAFDEQFF. DNA of the CDR3: TGTGCCAGCAGCCCGAAACTGGGAGCGTTTGATGAGCAGTTCTTC. The full variable domain, with the rest looked up from reference TRBV7-9 and TRBJ2-1, is DTGVSQNPRHKITKRGQNVTFRCDPISEHNRLYWYRQTLGQGPEFLTYFQNEAQLEKSRLLSDRFSAERPKGSFSTLEIQRTEQGDSAMYLCASSPKLGAFDEQFFGPGTRLTVL.

The rearrangement links TRBV5-1 to TRBJ1-3, with 9 bases that match TRBD1. The CDR3 totals 18 residues. After removal of 3 bases from V and 0 bases from J, the junction contained 10 bases not matched to a gene. Germline CDR1 SGHRS, CDR2 YFSETQ. This CDR3 is CASSYHSGTGFSGNTIYF. Here the CDR3 DNA reads TGCGCCAGCAGCTACCACTCGGGGACAGGGTTCTCTGGAAACACCATATATTTT.

This chain uses TRBV7-2 with TRBJ2-3; D is unclear. The germline V gene has CDR1 SGHTA and CDR2 FQGNSA. The CDR3 covers 11 residues. The germline V and J ends were trimmed by 4 bases and 4 bases, with 3 bases remaining between them. CDR3 residues: CASSSSDTQYF. The CDR3, as DNA: TGTGCCAGCAGCTCATCAGATACGCAGTATTTT.

The chain uses TRBV18 and TRBJ1-3; the D gene is possibly TRBD1 (5 bases). Germline V gene data show CDR1 as KGHSH and CDR2 as LQKENI. V was pared by 7 bases and J by 0 bases, with 10 bases between. The CDR3 runs 14 residues. CDR3 sequence reads: CASLLQGSGNTIYF. The DNA for the CDR3 is TGTGCCAGCTTACTTCAGGGCTCTGGAAACACCATATATTTT.

This chain joins TRBV7-2 and TRBJ2-7; 11 nucleotides align to TRBD1. V lost 5 bases to trimming and J lost 2 bases; unmatched junction nucleotides: 5. Germline loops: CDR1 SGHTA, CDR2 FQGNSA. The CDR3 extends over 15 amino acids. The CDR3 coding sequence is TGTGCCAGCAGCCCAAGGGACAGGGGGGCCTACGAGCAGTACTTC. Translation: CASSPRDRGAYEQYF.

This clone was detected once. This rearrangement joins TRBV19 to TRBJ1-5; 11 bases are shared with TRBD1. The CDR3 covers 17 residues. Germline V gene data show CDR1 as LNHDA and CDR2 as SQIVND (reference sequence). V shed 2 bases and J 3 bases; nucleotides not matched to a gene: 6. The CDR3 region has the DNA TGTGCCAGTAGTATACGGACAGGGGGCATGAACAATCAGCCCCAGCATTTT. Its translation: CASSIRTGGMNNQPQHF.

This chain connects TRBV21-1 to TRBJ1-5; the D call TRBD1 from the table was never checked on the DNA. TRBV21-1 is a documented pseudogene. This CDR3 is built from 18 residues. The CDR3 nucleotides are TGTGCCAGCAGCATAGGCCACCCATCCCAGGGGTCCGGGCAGCCCCAGCATTTT. As protein: CASSIGHPSQGSGQPQHF.